The 24 T cell receptor beta chains presented below share a single source sample, sequenced in a study of shared clonotypes between healthy human individuals. Libraries were prepared by immunoSEQ multiplex PCR; TCRdb keeps only in-frame clonotypes and omits some of them. This table has roughly 530,000 clones, about 96% appearing once. The material sequenced was naive CD4+ T cells sorted from blood. Subset in this sample: CD45RA+ positively selected. Receptors originate from a woman aged 25 to 45 in good health.

In nucleotides, the CDR3 is TGTGCCAGCAGCCCCGGGACTAGCGGGAGGGATACGCAGTATTTT. Its protein product is CASSPGTSGRDTQYF. V and J are TRBV7-9 and TRBJ2-3; TRBD2 matches at 15 bases. J gave up 6 bases and V 5 bases, and 3 bases lay outside the gene matches. This CDR3 is 15 amino acids long. Germline-derived CDR1 and CDR2 are SEHNR and FQNEAQ (reference sequence). Full variable domain (missing parts from reference TRBV7-9 and TRBJ2-3): DTGVSQNPRHKITKRGQNVTFRCDPISEHNRLYWYRQTLGQGPEFLTYFQNEAQLEKSRLLSDRFSAERPKGSFSTLEIQRTEQGDSAMYLCASSPGTSGRDTQYFGPGTRLTVL.

The chain uses TRBV19 and TRBJ1-3; the match to TRBD1 covers 7 bases. In germline, CDR1 is LNHDA, CDR2 SQIVND (reference sequence). The length of the CDR3 is 15 residues. V shed 5 bases, J shed 0 bases, and the junction held 4 bases outside the gene matches. The CDR3 DNA reads TGTGCCAGTAGTGTGGACAGGAGCTCTGGAAACACCATATATTTT. This gives the protein CASSVDRSSGNTIYF.

The chain uses TRBV19 and TRBJ2-1; possibly TRBD1 for D (5 bases). This CDR3 has 17 amino acids. V lost 1 base and J lost 8, with 21 bases in between. Germline V gene lookup returns CDR1 LNHDA and CDR2 SQIVND (reference sequence). In DNA, the CDR3 is TGTGCCAGTAGTATAGCTAGGGGCTCGCATACCGCCGATGAGCAGTTCTTC. Its protein is CASSIARGSHTADEQFF.

V and J are TRBV11-3 and TRBJ2-6; D may match TRBD1 or TRBD2 (5 bases each). The CDR3 extends over 15 amino acids. Germline lookup yields CDR1 SGHNT and CDR2 YENEEA. V was cut by 5 bases and J by 0 bases, with 8 bases left in between. The CDR3 region is CASSAGSSGANVLTF. CDR3 DNA: TGTGCCAGCAGCGCAGGGAGCTCTGGGGCCAACGTCCTGACTTTC.

The chain is built from TRBV28 and TRBJ1-5, with D perhaps TRBD1 (5 bases). CDR1 and CDR2 from the germline V gene are MDHEN and SYDVKM. Trimming removed 9 bases at V and 4 bases at J, with 10 bases between. There are 12 residues in the CDR3. CDR3 in DNA: TGTGCCAGTGGATGGGGGAATCAGCCCCAGCATTTT. Its translation is CASGWGNQPQHF.

This clone was observed once. The V and J genes are TRBV5-4 and TRBJ2-1; D possibly corresponds to TRBD1 (7 bases). CDR3 length: 16 residues. Germline lookup yields CDR1 SGHNT and CDR2 YYREEE (reference sequence). Trimming removed 5 bases from V and 2 bases from J, with 17 bases in between. The CDR3 sequence: CASSPPGGTPYNEQFF. The CDR3 nucleotides read TGTGCCAGCAGTCCACCAGGGGGGACCCCCTACAATGAGCAGTTCTTC.

The chain links TRBV27 to TRBJ2-3; 10 bases agree with TRBD1. In germline, CDR1 is MNHEY, CDR2 SMNVEV (reference sequence). Unmatched junction bases numbered 6, after V lost 4 bases and J lost 8 bases. The CDR3 length is 14 residues. The CDR3 spells CASSWGDRGGTQYF. The CDR3 DNA is TGTGCCAGCAGTTGGGGGGACAGGGGTGGTACGCAGTATTTT.

This chain uses TRBV7-9 with TRBJ1-2; tentative D call: TRBD1 (5 bases). The CDR3 consists of 15 residues. V was trimmed by 5 bases and J by 1 base, leaving 14 bases between them. Looked up from germline, CDR1 is SEHNR and CDR2 is FQNEAQ (reference sequence). The CDR3 reads CASSPSRQSNYGYTF. For the CDR3, the DNA is TGTGCCAGCAGCCCCTCAAGACAGAGTAACTATGGCTACACCTTC.

The chain is built from TRBV28 and TRBJ2-7; 9 bases line up with TRBD1. Germline CDR1 reads MDHEN; CDR2 reads SYDVKM. The V and J ends lost 5 bases and 5 bases, in that order; junction bases with no gene match: 4. This CDR3 spans 13 amino acids. The CDR3 DNA sequence: TGTGCCAGCAGTCGGGACAGGGCCCACGAGCAGTACTTC. Translated, it gives CASSRDRAHEQYF.

The V call is TRBV18, the J call TRBJ2-5; D not certain. The J call could be wrong; TRBJ2-7 is a better fit for the DNA end. The CDR3 loop spans 12 amino acids. Germline CDR1 is KGHSH and CDR2 is LQKENI. DNA of the CDR3: TGTGCCAGCTCACCAGGGGTGAACGAGCAGTACTTC. The encoded protein is CASSPGVNEQYF.

The V and J genes are TRBV29-1 and TRBJ2-3; the match to TRBD2 covers 11 bases. The CDR3 is 15 residues long. The V segment lost 6 bases and the J segment 4 bases; nucleotides outside the gene matches: 9. Germline CDR1 reads SQVTM; CDR2 reads ANQGSEA. The CDR3 nucleotides read TGCAGCGTCGCCCGTCGACTAGCGGGACCAGATACGCAGTATTTT. It yields the protein CSVARRLAGPDTQYF.

Of note for this clone: The sample contains more than one DNA sequence encoding this CDR3. The chain has TRBV28 and TRBJ1-3, with D possibly matching TRBD1 (5 bases). Germline V gene sequence: CDR1 MDHEN, CDR2 SYDVKM. The CDR3 extends over 14 amino acids. Trimming removed 2 bases at V and 2 bases at J, with 7 bases between. Here the CDR3 reads CASSLPGTGNTIYF. CDR3 coding DNA: TGTGCCAGCAGTTTACCAGGGACTGGAAACACCATATATTTT. Supplemented by reference TRBV28 and TRBJ1-3, the full variable domain reads DVKVTQSSRYLVKRTGEKVFLECVQDMDHENMFWYRQDPGLGLRLIYFSYDVKMKEKGDIPEGYSVSREKKERFSLILESASTNQTSMYLCASSLPGTGNTIYFGEGSWLTVV.

The rearrangement uses TRBV6-1 and TRBJ2-7; D remains ambiguous. Germline values: CDR1 MNHNS, CDR2 SASEGT. This CDR3 spans 14 amino acids. V shed 2 bases and J shed 0 bases, with 8 bases lying between them. CDR3 amino acids: CASSEKGNSYEQYF. Written as DNA, the CDR3 is TGTGCCAGCAGTGAAAAGGGCAACTCCTACGAGCAGTACTTC.

In DNA, the CDR3 is TGTGCCAGCATGTTAGACGGCCACTACGAGCAGTACTTC. Protein sequence: CASMLDGHYEQYF. The chain combines TRBV28 with TRBJ2-7; D is uncertain. This CDR3 contains 13 residues. Trimming cost V 7 bases and J 3 bases, with 13 bases left between them. Per germline, CDR1 MDHEN and CDR2 SYDVKM.

The chain couples TRBV11-2 to TRBJ2-2; the D gene is possibly TRBD1 (6 bases). This CDR3 is 16 amino acids long. In germline, CDR1 is SGHAT, CDR2 FQNNGV. Trimming shortened V by 1 base and J by 4 bases, and 13 bases separated the two germline ends. Here the CDR3 DNA reads TGTGCCAGCAGCTTAGGCCTGACAGGCCTCACCGGGGAGCTGTTTTTT. Protein product: CASSLGLTGLTGELFF.

The CDR3 coding sequence is TGCGCCAGCAGGGGCCCGAGTGACAGTTATAGCAATCAGCCCCAGCATTTT. As protein: CASRGPSDSYSNQPQHF. The genes are TRBV5-1 and TRBJ1-5; D possibly corresponds to TRBD1 (5 bases). Germline-derived CDR1 and CDR2 are SGHRS and YFSETQ. V was clipped by 5 bases and J by 0 bases, with 18 bases between them. The CDR3 spans 17 residues.

J is TRBJ1-4 and V is TRBV28; 7 positions match TRBD1. The germline gives CDR1 MDHEN, CDR2 SYDVKM. With V trimmed by 3 bases and J by 5 bases, 6 bases remained unmatched. CDR3 length: 15 residues. The DNA for the CDR3 is TGTGCCAGCAGTTTCCCCGGGACAGCAAATGAAAAACTGTTTTTT. Amino acid sequence: CASSFPGTANEKLFF.

This chain links TRBV6-5 with TRBJ1-5; possible D gene TRBD1, 6 bases. Germline CDR1 and CDR2: MNHEY and SVGAGI. This CDR3 region has 15 residues. Trimming removed 3 bases from V and 5 bases from J, with 14 bases in between. In nucleotides, the CDR3 is TGTGCCAGCAGTTATCAGTCAGGGGTGGATCAGCCCCAGCATTTT. It specifies CASSYQSGVDQPQHF.

This chain uses TRBV7-6 with TRBJ2-5, with D possibly matching TRBD2 (5 bases). The CDR3 consists of 13 residues. The V end lost 1 base, the J end lost 5 bases, and 8 bases lay between the germline ends. Germline loops: CDR1 SGHVS, CDR2 FNYEAQ. The CDR3 DNA sequence: TGTGCCAGCAGCTTAGGGTCGGGGGAGACCCAGTACTTC. This translates into CASSLGSGETQYF.

The chain recombines TRBV27 with TRBJ2-7, with 8 bases fitting TRBD2. Losses at the gene ends were 6 bases for V and 5 bases for J; bases not matched to a gene: 12. Germline V gene lookup returns CDR1 MNHEY and CDR2 SMNVEV (reference sequence). The CDR3 totals 15 residues. CDR3 sequence reads: CASRTGTRRNNEQYF. CDR3 nucleotide sequence: TGTGCCAGCAGAACCGGGACTAGGCGGAATAACGAGCAGTACTTC.

V and J are TRBV27 and TRBJ2-7, with no clear D. CDR3 length: 13 amino acids. Germline CDR1 and CDR2: MNHEY and SMNVEV (reference sequence). Trimming left V 3 bases short and J 7 bases short, with 13 bases between. The CDR3 region is CASSFWTGQEQYF. The CDR3 bases are TGTGCCAGCAGTTTTTGGACCGGTCAGGAGCAGTACTTC.

This clone was picked up one time. This chain uses TRBV5-1 with TRBJ1-6; D perhaps matches TRBD1 (6 bases). V dropped 5 bases and J dropped 9 bases, with 18 bases sitting between them. The CDR3 totals 15 residues. Per germline, CDR1 SGHRS and CDR2 YFSETQ. Written as DNA, the CDR3 is TGCGCCAGCAGAAAGTGGGGACAAGGTTTTTCACCCCTCCACTTT. It specifies CASRKWGQGFSPLHF.

This chain uses TRBV9 with TRBJ1-1; D remains unclear. The CDR3 totals 14 residues. CDR1 and CDR2 (germline): SGDLS, YYNGEE. Between the trimmed V and J ends, which lost 0 bases and 1 base, there was a span of 7 bases. This CDR3 is CASSVGHPNTEAFF. In DNA form, the CDR3 reads TGTGCCAGCAGCGTAGGACACCCGAACACTGAAGCTTTCTTT.

V is TRBV29-1 and J is TRBJ2-1; either TRBD1 or TRBD2 may supply D (5 bases each). V was shortened by 4 bases and J by 4 bases, with 23 bases between the two germline ends. This CDR3 spans 17 amino acids. Germline assignment: CDR1 SQVTM and CDR2 ANQGSEA. The chain's CDR3 is CSVVKFSGTREYNEQFF. In nucleotides, the CDR3 is TGCAGCGTTGTGAAATTCTCCGGGACGAGGGAATACAATGAGCAGTTCTTC.